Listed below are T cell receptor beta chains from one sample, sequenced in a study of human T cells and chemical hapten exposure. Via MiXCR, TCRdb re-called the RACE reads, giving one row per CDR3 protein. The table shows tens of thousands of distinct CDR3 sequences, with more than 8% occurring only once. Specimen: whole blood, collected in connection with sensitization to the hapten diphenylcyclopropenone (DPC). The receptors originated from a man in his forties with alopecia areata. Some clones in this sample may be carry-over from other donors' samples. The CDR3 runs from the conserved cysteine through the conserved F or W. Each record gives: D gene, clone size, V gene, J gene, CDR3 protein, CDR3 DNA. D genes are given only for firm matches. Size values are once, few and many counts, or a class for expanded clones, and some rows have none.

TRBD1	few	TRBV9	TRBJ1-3	CASSVDRGNENTIYF	TGTGCCAGCAGCGTAGACAGGGGCAATGAAAACACCATATATTTT
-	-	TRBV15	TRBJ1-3	CATSPRWDYSGNTIYF	TGTGCCACCAGCCCCCGTTGGGACTACTCTGGAAACACCATATATTTT
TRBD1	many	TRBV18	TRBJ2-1	CASSPTGDEQFF	TGTGCCAGCTCACCCACAGGGGATGAGCAGTTCTTC
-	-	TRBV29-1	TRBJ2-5	CSTCLARGPQETQYF	TGCAGCACCTGCTTGGCAAGGGGCCCTCAAGAGACCCAGTACTTC
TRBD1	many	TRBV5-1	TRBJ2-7	CASSPRAGGTYEQYF	TGCGCCAGCAGCCCTCGCGCAGGGGGCACCTACGAGCAGTACTTC
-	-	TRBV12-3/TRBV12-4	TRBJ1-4	CASSWAVSTNEKLFF	TGTGCCAGCAGTTGGGCGGTCTCAACTAATGAAAAACTGTTTTTT
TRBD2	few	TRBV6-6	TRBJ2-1	CASSYDQGSGSSYNEQFF	TGTGCCAGCAGTTATGACCAAGGAAGCGGGAGCTCCTACAATGAGCAGTTCTTC
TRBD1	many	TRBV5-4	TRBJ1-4	CASSHNRGLDEKLFF	TGTGCCAGCAGCCACAACAGGGGGCTGGATGAAAAACTGTTTTTT
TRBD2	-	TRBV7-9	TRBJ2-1	CASRSGLLHNEQFF	TGTGCCAGCAGATCGGGACTACTCCACAATGAGCAGTTCTTC
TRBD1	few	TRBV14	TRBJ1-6	CASSRGTGVQSPLHF	TGTGCCAGCAGCCGCGGGACAGGGGTACAATCACCCCTCCACTTT
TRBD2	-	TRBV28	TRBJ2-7	CASRPAGAYEQYF	TGTGCCAGCAGACCGGCGGGGGCCTACGAGCAGTACTTC
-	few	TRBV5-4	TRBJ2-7	CASSLPGQDEQYF	TGTGCCAGCAGTTTACCGGGCCAGGACGAGCAGTACTTC
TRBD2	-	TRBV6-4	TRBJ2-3	CASSDTASGSGTDTQYF	TGTGCCAGCAGCGACACGGCTAGCGGATCGGGTACAGATACGCAGTATTTT
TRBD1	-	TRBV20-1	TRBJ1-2	CSARQGAYGYTF	TGCAGTGCTAGACAGGGGGCCTATGGCTACACCTTC
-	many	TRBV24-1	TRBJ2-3	CATSADGSTDTQYF	TGTGCCACCAGTGCCGACGGAAGCACAGATACGCAGTATTTT
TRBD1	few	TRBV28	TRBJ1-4	CASSLRTGVFSGEKLFF	TGTGCCAGCAGTTTACGGACAGGCGTCTTCTCCGGTGAAAAACTGTTTTTT
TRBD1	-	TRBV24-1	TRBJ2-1	CATRGQGANEQFF	TGTGCCACCAGGGGACAGGGGGCGAATGAGCAGTTCTTC
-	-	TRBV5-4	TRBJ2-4	CASRPDRRGDIQYF	TGTGCCAGCAGACCCGACAGGCGAGGGGACATTCAGTACTTC